This is a list of T cell receptor beta chains from one sample in a study of cytomegalovirus exposure and HLA in healthy donors. Sequenced by immunoSEQ multiplex PCR; TCRdb stores in-frame clones only, minus some. The table includes hundreds of thousands of clones, under 80% detected once. Sequences were obtained from PBMCs. These receptors all come from a woman in her thirties in good health and CMV-seronegative. Each CDR3 is given with its conserved first and last residue. Each record gives: V gene, J gene, D gene, CDR3 DNA, CDR3 protein. D genes are given only for firm matches.

TRBV7-2	TRBJ1-2	TRBD1	TGTGCCAGCAGCTACCGGGACAGGGCTAACTATGGCTACACCTTC	CASSYRDRANYGYTF
TRBV7-2	TRBJ2-3	TRBD2	TGTGCCAGCAGCCCAGCGGGATTGCGAGATACGCAGTATTTT	CASSPAGLRDTQYF
TRBV28	TRBJ1-2	.	TGTGCCAGCAGTTTAGGGGACTCCTCAGGCTACACCTTC	CASSLGDSSGYTF
TRBV5-1	TRBJ2-7	.	TGCGCCAGCAGCCCCTTGGGTGGCGGCTATTTGAACTACGAGCAGTACTTC	CASSPLGGGYLNYEQYF
TRBV23-1	TRBJ2-7	TRBD2	TGCGCCAGCAGTCCCGACCCCCTCCTAGCGGGAGGGCCCTTGTACGAGCAGTACTTC	CASSPDPLLAGGPLYEQYF
TRBV7-7	TRBJ2-7	TRBD1	TGTGCTAGCAGCTTAGACGAGCCGGGACAGGTTGACCCGTTC	CASSLDEPGQVDPF
TRBV5-1	TRBJ1-6	.	TGCGCCAGCAGCTTAGGCGGGCAGGGGTATTCACCCCTCCACTTT	CASSLGGQGYSPLHF
TRBV7-3	TRBJ2-7	.	TGTGCCAGCAGCTTATGGCGCCAGGCCGAAACCTACGAGCAGTACTTC	CASSLWRQAETYEQYF
TRBV4-1	TRBJ1-1	TRBD1	TGCGCCAGCAGCCAACCACCTGACAGGGAGAACACTGAAGCTTTCTTT	CASSQPPDRENTEAFF
TRBV9	TRBJ2-7	.	TGTGCCAGCAGCGTAGGCACAAGTCGAAGCGAGCAGTACTTC	CASSVGTSRSEQYF
TRBV4-1	TRBJ2-2	.	TGCGCCAGCAGCCAAGACCTAGCCGGGGAGCTGTTTTTT	CASSQDLAGELFF